Each of the 5 T cell receptor beta chains below was sequenced from the same sample in a study of a mutant IDH1 vaccine in newly diagnosed glioma. Their antigens are not known. Time point defined: week 35, safety follow-up. The investigators gave 300 ug of mutant IDH1 20-mer peptide in each vaccine dose, together with topical imiquimod. Profiling relied on immunoSEQ multiplex PCR, and the TCRdb table lists in-frame clones only, not all of them. This sample has under 40,000 clones, with just under 80% found just once. The sample here was PBMCs, taken from a glioma patient whose treatment included an IDH1 peptide vaccine. The receptors originated from a man aged 40-49 years with glioma. Some clones in this sample may be carry-over from other donors' samples.

The chain carries TRBV13 and TRBJ2-5, with D possibly TRBD1 on 5 matching bases. The CDR3 runs 15 residues. Germline CDR1 is PRHDT and CDR2 is FYEKMQ (reference sequence). Trimming left V 3 bases short and J 3 bases short, with 14 bases between. CDR3 sequence: CASSFSRVREETQYF. The CDR3 DNA sequence: TGTGCCAGCAGCTTTAGCAGGGTCCGGGAAGAGACCCAGTACTTC. The complete variable domain, with remaining parts taken from reference TRBV13 and TRBJ2-5, reads AAGVIQSPRHLIKEKRETATLKCYPIPRHDTVYWYQQGPGQDPQFLISFYEKMQSDKGSIPDRFSAQQFSDYHSELNMSSLELGDSALYFCASSFSRVREETQYFGPGTRLLVL.

The V gene is TRBV27, the J gene TRBJ2-5; maybe TRBD1 (6 bases). This CDR3 is 15 amino acids long. Trimming took 3 bases from V and 4 from J, leaving 15 bases between them. Germline V gene data show CDR1 as MNHEY and CDR2 as SMNVEV (reference sequence). The CDR3: CASSFLGAKRETQYF. CDR3 coding DNA: TGTGCCAGCAGTTTTTTGGGGGCCAAACGAGAGACCCAGTACTTC.

The chain uses TRBV5-1 and TRBJ1-1; no definite D call. V was trimmed by 1 base and J by 5 bases, leaving 9 bases between them. CDR1 is SGHRS, CDR2 YFSETQ, per germline. CDR3 length: 13 residues. CDR3 in amino acids: CASSLYGGTEAFF. DNA of the CDR3: TGCGCCAGCAGCTTGTATGGTGGGACTGAAGCTTTCTTT.

The V call is TRBV6-5, the J call TRBJ1-1; D unclear. V lost 2 bases to trimming and J lost 6 bases, with 13 bases between them. The germline CDR1 and CDR2 sequences are MNHEY and SVGAGI. This CDR3 region has 14 residues. CDR3 bases: TGTGCCAGCAGTTACCAATCCACCTGGGCTGAAGCTTTCTTT. Translation gives CASSYQSTWAEAFF.

This sequence joins TRBV11-2 and TRBJ2-2; TRBD2 aligns across 11 bases. Germline assignment: CDR1 SGHAT and CDR2 FQNNGV. V was clipped by 4 bases and J by 7 bases; unmatched bases: 5. There are 15 residues in the CDR3. CDR3 region: CASSSLAGGVGELFF. CDR3 in DNA: TGTGCCAGCAGCTCGTTAGCGGGGGGGGTCGGGGAGCTGTTTTTT.